This T cell receptor beta chain was sequenced during a study of T cell responses to AZD1222 COVID-19 vaccine. Germline V gene lookup returns CDR1 SGHAT and CDR2 FQNNGV. The ends lost 1 base at V and 7 bases at J; junction bases unmatched: 10. CDR3 length: 17 amino acids. Notes on this clone: Its matching antigen is unknown.

Pooled in the analysis were second doses at about 4 or about 12 weeks. Repertoires were generated with immunoSEQ multiplex PCR, while TCRdb's copy carries only in-frame clones and drops some. The table lists roughly 120,000 clones, around 93% of them singletons. The study's findings and limits: Repertoires in all cases were sampled only once the peak T cell response had passed. White British ancestry dominated among donors, who included more females, and clonal diversity was possibly underestimated. Baseline serostatus was positive in only a handful of AZD1222 recipients.

The material sequenced was peripheral blood, taken 28 days after the second AZD1222 dose. This clonotype originated in an adult who received the AZD1222 COVID-19 vaccine. This rearrangement joins TRBV11-2 to TRBJ2-2, with TRBD1 matching 9 bases. The CDR3: CASSLGPTGGADGELFF. CDR3 DNA sequence: TGTGCCAGCAGCTTAGGCCCCACAGGGGGCGCGGACGGGGAGCTGTTTTTT.